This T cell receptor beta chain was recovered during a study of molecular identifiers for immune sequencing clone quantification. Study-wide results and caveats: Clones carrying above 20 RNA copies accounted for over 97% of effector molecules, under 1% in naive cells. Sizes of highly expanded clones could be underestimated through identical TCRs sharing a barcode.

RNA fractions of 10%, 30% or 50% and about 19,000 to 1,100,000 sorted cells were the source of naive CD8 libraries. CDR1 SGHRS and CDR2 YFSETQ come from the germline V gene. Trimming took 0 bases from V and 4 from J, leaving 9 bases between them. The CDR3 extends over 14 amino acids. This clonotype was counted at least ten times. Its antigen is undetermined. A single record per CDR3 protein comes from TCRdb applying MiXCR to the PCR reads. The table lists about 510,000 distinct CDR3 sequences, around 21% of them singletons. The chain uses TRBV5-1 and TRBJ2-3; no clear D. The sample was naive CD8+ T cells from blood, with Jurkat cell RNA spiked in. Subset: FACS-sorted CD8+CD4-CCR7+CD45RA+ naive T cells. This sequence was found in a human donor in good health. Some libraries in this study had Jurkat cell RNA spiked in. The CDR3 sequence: CASSLVLMPDTQYF. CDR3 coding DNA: TGCGCCAGCAGCTTGGTCCTAATGCCAGATACGCAGTATTTT.